A single sample is the source of the 4 T cell receptor beta chains below, sequenced in a study of blood T cell repertoires in COVID-19. Libraries were prepared by immunoSEQ multiplex PCR; TCRdb keeps only in-frame clonotypes and omits some of them. The sample lists 90,000 to 150,000 clones, more than 75% seen once, with 3.9% in the top ten. Sequenced material: peripheral blood. All receptors come from a man between 60 and 70 years old with acute or convalescent COVID-19.

Comment on this clone: Other DNA sequences of this sample code for an identical CDR3. The chain has TRBV7-9 and TRBJ1-5; D unclear. The length of the CDR3 is 14 residues. CDR1 and CDR2 from the germline V gene are SEHNR and FQNEAQ (reference sequence). Trimming took 5 bases from V and 0 from J, leaving 8 bases between them. DNA for the CDR3: TGTGCCAGCAGCCCAACCGGTAGCAATCAGCCCCAGCATTTT. Translating gives CASSPTGSNQPQHF.

The J gene is TRBJ2-1, the V gene TRBV28, with TRBD1 matching over 7 bases. The J segment lost 15 bases and the V segment lost 6 bases, leaving 8 bases of the junction unmatched. Germline loops: CDR1 MDHEN, CDR2 SYDVKM. This CDR3 has 11 amino acids. The CDR3 DNA is TGTGCCAGCAGCCGGACAGGCGGAGGGTTCTTC. Encoded protein: CASSRTGGGFF.

The CDR3 reads CASSQETGENTEAFF. CDR3 bases: TGTGCCAGCAGCCAGGAGACAGGGGAGAACACTGAAGCTTTCTTT. This rearrangement joins TRBV3-1 (or the pseudogene TRBV3-2) to TRBJ1-1; TRBD1 aligns across 8 bases. CDR3 length equals 15 residues. Germline CDR1 LGHDT, CDR2 YNNKEL (reference sequence). Unmatched junction bases numbered 4, after V lost 3 bases and J lost 1 base.

The chain joins TRBV19 to TRBJ1-1, with TRBD1 matching 12 bases. The CDR3 totals 12 residues. V lost 6 bases, J lost 9 bases, and 2 bases stayed unmatched. Germline assignment: CDR1 LNHDA and CDR2 SQIVND (reference sequence). CDR3 amino acids: CASRGTGGQAFF. Written as DNA, the CDR3 is TGTGCCAGTAGGGGGACAGGGGGCCAAGCTTTCTTT.